This entry lists 31 T cell receptor beta chains sequenced from one sample in a study of T cell changes during pregnancy in multiple sclerosis. The method was immunoSEQ multiplex PCR; TCRdb's version includes in-frame clones alone and lacks a portion of them. The sample lists tens of thousands of clones, about 90% occurring once. The source was peripheral blood, collected after pregnancy. The receptors derive from a female donor in good health, enrolled as a control in a pregnancy study.

This clone was detected only once. The rearrangement joins TRBV9 to TRBJ2-4; 7 bases line up with TRBD2. The CDR3 contains 15 residues. Germline lookup yields CDR1 SGDLS and CDR2 YYNGEE. With 3 bases clipped from V and 8 bases from J, the junction kept 11 bases outside the gene matches. CDR3 protein: CASSGGTTRGDIQYF. The CDR3 nucleotides read TGTGCCAGCAGCGGGGGGACTACCCGGGGGGACATTCAGTACTTC.

The count of this clone is one. J is TRBJ2-7 and V is TRBV28, with D unclear. CDR1 MDHEN and CDR2 SYDVKM come from the germline V gene. Trimming took off 6 bases at V and 0 bases at J, with 12 bases between the two ends. The CDR3 runs 14 residues. For the CDR3, the DNA is TGTGCCAGCAGCGCACCCGGGTTCTCCTACGAGCAGTACTTC. It yields the protein CASSAPGFSYEQYF.

The chain carries TRBV5-1 and TRBJ2-7, with TRBD1 matching over 8 bases. Germline CDR1 reads SGHRS; CDR2 reads YFSETQ. The CDR3 runs to 15 residues. The V segment lost 2 bases and the J segment 2 bases; nucleotides outside the gene matches: 6. The CDR3 nucleotides read TGCGCCAGCAGCTTCCTCCAGGGGGCAGCCTACGAGCAGTACTTC. It translates to CASSFLQGAAYEQYF. Combining the CDR3 with reference TRBV5-1 and TRBJ2-7 gives the whole variable domain KAGVTQTPRYLIKTRGQQVTLSCSPISGHRSVSWYQQTPGQGLQFLFEYFSETQRNKGNFPGRFSGRQFSNSRSEMNVSTLELGDSALYLCASSFLQGAAYEQYFGPGTRLTVT.

This chain links TRBV19 with TRBJ2-6; maybe TRBD1 (6 bases). Trimming took 8 bases from V and 0 from J, leaving 14 bases between them. CDR3 length: 16 residues. Germline values: CDR1 LNHDA, CDR2 SQIVND (reference sequence). CDR3 sequence reads: CASEPGHNSGANVLTF. The CDR3 bases are TGTGCCAGTGAACCGGGACATAACTCTGGGGCCAACGTCCTGACTTTC.

This clone was detected once. The chain is built from TRBV5-1 and TRBJ2-3, with D hard to call. With 3 bases removed from V and 4 bases from J, the gap between germline ends came to 15 bases. Germline V lookup: CDR1 SGHRS, CDR2 YFSETQ. The CDR3 is 15 residues long. The CDR3 region is CASSSSGVAPDTQYF. DNA for the CDR3: TGCGCCAGCAGCTCCTCGGGTGTAGCCCCAGATACGCAGTATTTT.

This sequence joins TRBV19 and TRBJ1-5; TRBD1 matches 7 bases. Germline trimming cut 4 bases from V and 5 bases from J; bases unmatched to any gene: 2. The CDR3 sequence is 13 residues long. CDR1 and CDR2 from the germline V gene are LNHDA and SQIVND (reference sequence). CDR3 sequence: CASSTGTDQPQHF. Here the CDR3 DNA reads TGTGCCAGTAGTACCGGGACAGATCAGCCCCAGCATTTT.

V is TRBV11-2 and J is TRBJ2-1; TRBD1 matches at 7 bases. In germline, CDR1 is SGHAT, CDR2 FQNNGV. V lost 3 bases, J lost 9 bases, and 8 bases stayed unmatched. The CDR3 totals 14 residues. The CDR3, as DNA: TGTGCCAGCAGCTTGGGACGACAGGGATCTGAGCAGTTCTTC. It yields the protein CASSLGRQGSEQFF.

V usage is TRBV6-5 and J usage is TRBJ2-7; D might be TRBD1 (6 bases). Trimming pared 2 bases from V and 3 bases from J, leaving 14 bases between. Germline-derived CDR1 and CDR2 are MNHEY and SVGAGI. The CDR3 is 15 residues long. CDR3: CASSYGGSTIYEQYF. The CDR3, as DNA: TGTGCCAGCAGTTACGGGGGCAGCACTATCTACGAGCAGTACTTC.

The rearrangement joins TRBV7-2 to TRBJ2-2; unclear D gene. Germline V gene data show CDR1 as SGHTA and CDR2 as FQGNSA. The CDR3 loop spans 14 amino acids. The ends were cut back, 5 bases at V and 7 bases at J, with 14 bases in the middle. CDR3 nucleotide sequence: TGTGCCAGCAGCCTCCGCCTCTCTAGCGGGGAGCTGTTTTTT. This sequence encodes CASSLRLSSGELFF.

The chain uses TRBV7-8 and TRBJ2-7; D gene uncertain. V lost 8 bases and J lost 5, with 19 bases in between. This CDR3 comprises 14 residues. Germline values: CDR1 SGHVS, CDR2 FQNEAQ. CDR3 in DNA: TGTGCCAGCGGAAGCAGGCTCCCTCCGAACGAGCAGTACTTC. Amino acids: CASGSRLPPNEQYF.

The chain has TRBV11-2 and TRBJ1-1; D is possibly TRBD1 (5 bases). In germline, CDR1 is SGHAT, CDR2 FQNNGV. Trimming cost V 2 bases and J 1 base, with 8 bases left between them. The CDR3 is made up of 14 amino acids. The CDR3 protein is CASSLYRGNTEAFF. The CDR3 DNA is TGTGCCAGCAGCTTATATAGGGGGAACACTGAAGCTTTCTTT.

This clone was counted a few times. The V call is TRBV5-1, the J call TRBJ1-6; D may be TRBD1 (6 bases). This CDR3 contains 14 residues. Germline CDR1 and CDR2: SGHRS and YFSETQ. The V end was cut by 4 bases, the J end by 6 bases, with 11 bases between. CDR3 in amino acids: CASSTRTANSPLHF. As DNA, the CDR3 is TGCGCCAGCAGCACCCGGACAGCTAATTCACCCCTCCACTTT.

DNA for the CDR3: TGTGCCAGCAGTGACTCGACTAGCGGGGGCAGAGCCTACGAGCAGTACTTC. It yields the protein CASSDSTSGGRAYEQYF. The rearrangement links TRBV6-4 to TRBJ2-7, with 12 bases matching TRBD2. Unmatched junction bases numbered 5, after V lost 0 bases and J lost 2 bases. The CDR3 loop spans 17 amino acids. The germline V gene has CDR1 MRHNA and CDR2 SNTAGT.

The chain carries TRBV19 and TRBJ2-1; tentative D call: TRBD1 (6 bases). This CDR3 is 15 amino acids long. V lost 3 bases, J lost 7 bases, and 16 bases lay in between. CDR1 and CDR2 from the germline V gene are LNHDA and SQIVND (reference sequence). The CDR3 DNA reads as TGTGCCAGTAGTATCGATCTGGGGGCGCGGAATGAGCAGTTCTTC. It yields the protein CASSIDLGARNEQFF. The whole variable domain, remainder taken from reference TRBV19 and TRBJ2-1, is DGGITQSPKYLFRKEGQNVTLSCEQNLNHDAMYWYRQDPGQGLRLIYYSQIVNDFQKGDIAEGYSVSREKKESFPLTVTSAQKNPTAFYLCASSIDLGARNEQFFGPGTRLTVL.

CDR3 protein: CASSVVSHNYGYTF. DNA for the CDR3: TGTGCCAGCAGCGTAGTCAGTCATAACTATGGCTACACCTTC. V is TRBV9 and J is TRBJ1-2; D uncertain. The germline gives CDR1 SGDLS, CDR2 YYNGEE. The length of the CDR3 is 14 residues. V was shortened by 0 bases and J by 1 base, with 7 bases between the two germline ends.

The chain is built from TRBV5-4 and TRBJ2-7; the match to TRBD2 covers 13 bases. Trimming cost V 4 bases and J 4 bases; bases outside gene matches: 2. This CDR3 is 14 amino acids long. Germline lookup yields CDR1 SGHNT and CDR2 YYREEE (reference sequence). The CDR3 loop is CASSLTSGGYEQYF. The CDR3 DNA is TGTGCCAGCAGCCTGACTAGCGGGGGGTACGAGCAGTACTTC.

V and J are TRBV6-1 and TRBJ2-5; perhaps TRBD1 as D (6 bases). Germline values: CDR1 MNHNS, CDR2 SASEGT. The CDR3 has 14 residues. Trimming left V 4 bases short and J 2 bases short, with 11 bases between. The CDR3 region has the DNA TGTGCCAGCAGTGGAGGCGGACAGCAAGAGACCCAGTACTTC. This codes for CASSGGGQQETQYF.

This rearrangement joins TRBV29-1 to TRBJ2-6, with 8 nucleotides matching TRBD1. V was pared by 6 bases and J by 0 bases, with 7 bases of the junction left unmatched. This CDR3 is 16 amino acids long. The germline CDR1 and CDR2 sequences are SQVTM and ANQGSEA. The CDR3 nucleotides read TGCAGCGTCGGGACAGGCCTGGACTCTGGGGCCAACGTCCTGACTTTC. Its translation: CSVGTGLDSGANVLTF.

The J gene is TRBJ1-1, the V gene TRBV2; D unclear. The CDR3 runs to 13 residues. V was cut by 7 bases and J by 3 bases, with 12 bases left in between. Germline V lookup: CDR1 SNHLY, CDR2 FYNNEI. Here the CDR3 DNA reads TGTGCCAGCACCCGCCGGCAGGACACTGAAGCTTTCTTT. Translated, it gives CASTRRQDTEAFF.

This clone appeared a single time. This chain joins TRBV5-1 and TRBJ2-1, with 9 bases identical to TRBD1. Germline CDR1 and CDR2: SGHRS and YFSETQ. The CDR3 consists of 15 residues. Germline trimming cut 4 bases from V and 1 base from J; bases unmatched to any gene: 3. DNA for the CDR3: TGCGCCAGCAGCGCCGGGACAGGGTCCTACAATGAGCAGTTCTTC. It encodes CASSAGTGSYNEQFF.

The rearrangement uses TRBV11-1 and TRBJ1-2; no reliable D call. The CDR3 has 14 amino acids. Trimming removed 0 bases at V and 6 bases at J, with 11 bases between. Germline lookup yields CDR1 SGHAT and CDR2 FQDESV (reference sequence). The CDR3 protein is CASSLAGAGHGYTF. The CDR3 nucleotides are TGTGCCAGCAGCTTAGCCGGCGCGGGCCATGGCTACACCTTC. Full variable domain (rest looked up from reference TRBV11-1 and TRBJ1-2): EAEVAQSPRYKITEKSQAVAFWCDPISGHATLYWYRQILGQGPELLVQFQDESVVDDSQLPKDRFSAERLKGVDSTLKIQPAELGDSAMYLCASSLAGAGHGYTFGSGTRLTVV.

The chain combines TRBV7-9 with TRBJ1-2; D ambiguous. The CDR3 is made up of 16 amino acids. V shed 5 bases and J shed 2 bases, with 18 bases lying between them. CDR1 SEHNR and CDR2 FQNEAQ come from the germline V gene (reference sequence). CDR3 DNA sequence: TGTGCCAGCAGCCCGGGGAGGCGAGTTTTAAACTATGGCTACACCTTC. Its translation is CASSPGRRVLNYGYTF.

The sample holds one count of this clone. The genes are TRBV6-6 and TRBJ2-2, with 7 bases that match TRBD1. Germline values: CDR1 MNHNY, CDR2 SVGAGI (reference sequence). V trimming: 4 bases; J trimming: 0 bases; junction bases outside the gene matches: 5. CDR3 size: 16 residues. CDR3 DNA: TGTGCCAGCAGTTCAACAGGGGACCCGAACACCGGGGAGCTGTTTTTT. As protein: CASSSTGDPNTGELFF.

The chain uses TRBV6-5 and TRBJ1-1, with D maybe TRBD1 (5 bases). CDR3 length equals 15 residues. V dropped 0 bases and J dropped 4 bases, with 12 bases sitting between them. Germline CDR1 and CDR2: MNHEY and SVGAGI. DNA for the CDR3: TGTGCCAGCAGTTACTCCGAGGACAAGAGCACTGAAGCTTTCTTT. This codes for CASSYSEDKSTEAFF.

The CDR3 DNA follows: TGTGCCATCAGTCCGATCAGGGTTGAGGAACACAATGAGCAGTTCTTC. Its translation is CAISPIRVEEHNEQFF. V is TRBV10-3 and J is TRBJ2-1, with a weak D call TRBD1 (5 bases). V lost 5 bases, J lost 5 bases, and 19 bases lay in between. This CDR3 is built from 16 residues. Germline V lookup: CDR1 ENHRY, CDR2 SYGVKD.

Turning to this clone: Additional DNA sequences in this sample encode the identical CDR3. This sequence joins TRBV5-1 and TRBJ2-5; maybe TRBD2 (6 bases). Germline V gene lookup returns CDR1 SGHRS and CDR2 YFSETQ. CDR3 length equals 13 residues. Trimming took 0 bases from V and 4 from J, leaving 7 bases between them. CDR3: CASSLGGGETQYF. The CDR3 DNA reads TGCGCCAGCAGCTTGGGGGGAGGAGAGACCCAGTACTTC.

The V call is TRBV2, the J call TRBJ1-5; a possible D gene is TRBD1 (6 bases). Germline V gene data show CDR1 as SNHLY and CDR2 as FYNNEI. The length of the CDR3 is 15 residues. Trimming shortened V by 4 bases and J by 0 bases, and 10 bases separated the two germline ends. The CDR3 reads CASSGTEHSNQPQHF. The CDR3 bases are TGTGCCAGCAGTGGGACAGAGCATAGCAATCAGCCCCAGCATTTT.

The V and J genes are TRBV6-1 and TRBJ2-7; possible D gene TRBD2, 5 bases. This CDR3 comprises 15 residues. V was clipped by 2 bases and J by 2 bases, with 13 bases between them. Germline V lookup: CDR1 MNHNS, CDR2 SASEGT. The chain's CDR3 is CASSENGEPPYEQYF. The CDR3 nucleotides are TGTGCCAGCAGTGAAAATGGGGAGCCGCCCTACGAGCAGTACTTC.

The chain links TRBV9 to TRBJ2-1, with 13 bases identical to TRBD2. V was pared by 4 bases and J by 8 bases, with 9 bases of the junction left unmatched. CDR3 length: 16 residues. The germline gives CDR1 SGDLS, CDR2 YYNGEE. The CDR3 loop is CASSSTSGGARDEQFF. CDR3 in DNA: TGTGCCAGCAGCTCCACTAGCGGGGGGGCGAGAGATGAGCAGTTCTTC.

The rearrangement joins TRBV29-1 to TRBJ2-7; D ambiguous. The CDR3 has 12 residues. CDR1 and CDR2 from the germline V gene are SQVTM and ANQGSEA. V shed 3 bases and J shed 3 bases, with 9 bases lying between them. CDR3 DNA sequence: TGCAGCGTTGATTCCCCCAACTACGAGCAGTACTTC. Its translation: CSVDSPNYEQYF.

The rearrangement joins TRBV5-6 to TRBJ1-5; a possible D gene is TRBD1 (5 bases). The germline CDR1 and CDR2 sequences are SGHDT and YYEEEE. The CDR3 covers 17 residues. With 0 bases removed from V and 2 bases from J, the gap between germline ends came to 15 bases. CDR3 region: CASSLGGRGYRNQPQHF. CDR3 in DNA: TGTGCCAGCAGCTTGGGGGGCCGGGGGTATCGCAATCAGCCCCAGCATTTT.